This T cell receptor beta chain was sequenced during a study of blood T cell repertoires in COVID-19. Germline values: CDR1 SGHKS, CDR2 YYEKEE (reference sequence). With 0 bases removed from V and 5 bases from J, the gap between germline ends came to 17 bases. The CDR3 is 16 residues long. The repertoire was sequenced with immunoSEQ multiplex PCR; TCRdb's copy has only in-frame clones and lacks some. The profile shows 75,000 to 100,000 clones, 81% of them singletons. The sequence was obtained from a man in his sixties with acute or convalescent COVID-19. The gene calls are TRBV5-5 and TRBJ2-5, with a tentative D call TRBD1 (6 bases). Sequenced input: peripheral blood. Here the CDR3 DNA reads TGTGCCAGCAGCTTGGGTTACAGGGTCATCGGGGAGACCCAGTACTTC. It translates to CASSLGYRVIGETQYF.